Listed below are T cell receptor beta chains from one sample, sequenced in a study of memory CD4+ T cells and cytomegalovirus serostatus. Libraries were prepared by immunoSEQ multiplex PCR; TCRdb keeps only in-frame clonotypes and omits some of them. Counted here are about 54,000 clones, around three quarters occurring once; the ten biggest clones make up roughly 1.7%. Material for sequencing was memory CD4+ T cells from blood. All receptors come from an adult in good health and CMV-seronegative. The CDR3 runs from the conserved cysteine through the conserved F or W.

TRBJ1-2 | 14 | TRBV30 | CAWSVNRLTYGYTF
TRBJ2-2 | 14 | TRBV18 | CASSPPGRTGELFF
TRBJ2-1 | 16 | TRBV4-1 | CASSRQSSGKVKEQFF
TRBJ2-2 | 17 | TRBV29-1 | CSVTSTGGHLNTGELFF
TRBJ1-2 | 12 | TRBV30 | CAWSRQTGSYTF
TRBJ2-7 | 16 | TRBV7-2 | CASSREGSPYSYEQYF
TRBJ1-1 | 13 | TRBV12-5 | CASGLAGGAPAFF
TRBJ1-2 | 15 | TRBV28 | CASSLGLAINYGYTF
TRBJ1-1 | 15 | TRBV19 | CASKGVLGGDTEAFF
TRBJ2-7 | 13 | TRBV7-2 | CASSLRGEYEQYF
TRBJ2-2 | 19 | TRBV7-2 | CASSLMSSGGPANTGELFF
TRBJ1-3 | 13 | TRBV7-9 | CASSLIGGNTIYF
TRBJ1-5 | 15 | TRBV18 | CASSRVQGSNQPQHF
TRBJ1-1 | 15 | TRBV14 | CASSPNLAQSTEAFF
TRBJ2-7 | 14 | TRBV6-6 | CASSSGTGVYEQYF
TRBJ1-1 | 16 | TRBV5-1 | CASSPKIREVNTEAFF
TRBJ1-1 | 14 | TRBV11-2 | CASSVGGVNTEAFF
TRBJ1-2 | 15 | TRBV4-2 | CASSQATGGNYGYTF
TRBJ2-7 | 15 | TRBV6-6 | CASSSRTGDPYEQYF
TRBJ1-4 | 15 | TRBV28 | CASSQTGWRNEKLFF
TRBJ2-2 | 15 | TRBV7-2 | CASSLVTLNTGELFF
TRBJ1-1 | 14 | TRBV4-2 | CASSLDPAYTEAFF
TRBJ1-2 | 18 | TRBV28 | CASSSRTGEWELPYGYTF
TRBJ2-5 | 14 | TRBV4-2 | CASSQGGEKETQYF
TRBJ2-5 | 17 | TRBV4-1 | CASSLGSGTGGGETQYF
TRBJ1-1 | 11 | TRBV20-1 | CSAIRGTEAFF
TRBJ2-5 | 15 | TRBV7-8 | CASSFSGGLRETQYF
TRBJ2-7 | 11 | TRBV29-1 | CSARLAYEQYF
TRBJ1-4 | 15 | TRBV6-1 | CASSEAGTGARKLFF
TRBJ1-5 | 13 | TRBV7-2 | CASSLRGNQPQHF
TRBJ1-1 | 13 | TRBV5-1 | CASSQDSGLGAFF
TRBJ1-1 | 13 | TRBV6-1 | CASSVEENTEAFF
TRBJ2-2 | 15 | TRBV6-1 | CASRPGGTIAGELFF
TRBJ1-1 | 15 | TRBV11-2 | CASSPGLGQGAPPDF
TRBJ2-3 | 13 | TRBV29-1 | CSSGESALDTQYF
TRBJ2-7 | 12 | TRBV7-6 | CASSPRVGEQYF
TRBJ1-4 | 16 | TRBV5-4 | CASSPGQGAGIQKLFF